This TCR beta chain was identified during a study of Tregs in tolerant kidney transplant recipients. On this clone: Its cognate antigen is unknown.

Findings and limits, study-wide: Nucleotide sequences could not be compared across some patients' samples due to primer changes. Activated donor B cell expansion appeared to reveal the most relevant donor-specific TCRbeta repertoire.

TCRdb's copy holds only in-frame clones and misses some; the assay was immunoSEQ multiplex PCR. The table lists under 90,000 clones, more than 85% of them singletons. CDR1 is SGHTA and CDR2 is FQGNSA in the germline V gene. The CDR3 sequence is 16 residues long. Trimming pared 1 base from V and 2 bases from J, leaving 13 bases between. Recipients received nonmyeloablative bone marrow transplants from related graft donors, with transient mixed chimerism. Unstimulated Tregs (CD4+CD25+CD127-) and CD4+CD25- non-Tregs were sorted from PBMCs. This sequence joins TRBV7-2 and TRBJ2-3; tentative D call: TRBD2 (5 bases). The sample consisted of CD4+ T cells from blood (PBMCs), taken 24 months after the transplant. The receptor's source is a human patient who received a combined kidney and bone marrow transplant. Some T cells may be supplied by the graft donor. CDR3 DNA sequence: TGTGCCAGCAGCTTAGTGTCCGGACTCATCACAGATACGCAGTATTTT. This translates into CASSLVSGLITDTQYF.